This is a list of T cell receptor beta chains from one sample in a study of Ad26.COV2.S vaccination and SARS-CoV-2 variants. TCRdb keeps only in-frame clones here, not all; method: immunoSEQ multiplex PCR. Here the sample spans 300,000 to 400,000 clones, around 87% being singletons. The source material was peripheral blood, sampled in a trial of Ad26.COV2.S vaccine versus placebo. These receptor sequences come from a person aged 18-65 years who received the Ad26.COV2.S COVID-19 vaccine or a placebo. Both conserved end residues are part of each CDR3. Each record gives: V gene, J gene, CDR3 protein.

TRBV3-1/TRBV3-2	TRBJ2-7	CASSQEWAWDRDRASYEQYF
TRBV6-5	TRBJ2-5	CASSLDYQETQYF
TRBV15	TRBJ2-7	CATSRLTRDNPYEQYF
TRBV2	TRBJ2-6	CASRGDRYSGANVLTF
TRBV12-3/TRBV12-4	TRBJ2-2	CASITIAGELFF
TRBV5-1	TRBJ2-3	CASSLGPPRTDTQYF
TRBV2	TRBJ2-2	CASSGTPPNTGELFF
TRBV6-5	TRBJ1-1	CASSRTGEAFF
TRBV7-3	TRBJ2-7	CASSLGTGAYEQYF
TRBV19	TRBJ1-6	CASSIPDRGRSPLHF
TRBV2	TRBJ2-3	CASKDSGGYYDTQYF
TRBV5-6	TRBJ1-2	CASSLRDYGYTF
TRBV5-1	TRBJ2-2	CASSSIAGTGELFF
TRBV19	TRBJ1-6	CASTTSNFSPLHF
TRBV3-1/TRBV3-2	TRBJ2-3	CASSQEETTTDTQYF
TRBV24-1	TRBJ2-1	CATSPDQPNDEQFF
TRBV27	TRBJ2-7	CASSGGTYSYEQYF
TRBV3-1/TRBV3-2	TRBJ2-7	CASSQDWAHEQYF
TRBV30	TRBJ1-6	CAWASGTGYSPLHF
TRBV11-2	TRBJ2-3	CASSLVRGVTDTQYF
TRBV30	TRBJ1-4	CARGDRVREKLFF
TRBV6-5	TRBJ2-3	CASSYGGRGGTDTQYF
TRBV20-1	TRBJ2-7	CSASARGLEYEQYF
TRBV6-5	TRBJ1-5	CASSLGVQPQHF
TRBV5-1	TRBJ1-2	CASSPGQGRDYGYTF
TRBV3-1/TRBV3-2	TRBJ2-5	CASSQSQETQYF
TRBV4-1	TRBJ2-1	CASPDVPSGGARGSYNEQFF
TRBV4-1	TRBJ1-2	CASSQSRTVKIECGYTF
TRBV5-5	TRBJ2-3	CASSLNPGTHTDTQYF
TRBV9	TRBJ2-7	CASSPGGGGGYEQYF
TRBV19	TRBJ2-1	CASSPFSRGPSNEQFF
TRBV7-2	TRBJ2-7	CASSAHRDLSYEQYF
TRBV6-5	TRBJ2-7	CASSYSGPLTYEQYF
TRBV7-2	TRBJ2-5	CASSPTGVQETQYF
TRBV2	TRBJ1-1	CASSATWTGATEAFF
TRBV7-9	TRBJ2-6	CASSSNTGTAGANVLTF
TRBV19	TRBJ1-1	CASSMYQVNTEAFF
TRBV13	TRBJ2-7	CASSFFSYEQYF
TRBV30	TRBJ2-2	CAWSPDRGDPYTGELFF
TRBV5-1	TRBJ2-3	CASSTTSGGLGTDTQYF
TRBV19	TRBJ2-7	CATDGGAYEQYF
TRBV6-6	TRBJ1-3	CASSYSTGGNTIYF
TRBV4-1	TRBJ2-7	CASSQAGQKGSYEQYF
TRBV5-1	TRBJ2-2	CATRWADSGELFF
TRBV6-1	TRBJ1-2	CASSAGTGVGGYGYTF
TRBV4-1	TRBJ2-1	CASSQRDRSSYNEQFF
TRBV7-9	TRBJ2-1	CASSSPLFADKQFF
TRBV6-2/TRBV6-3	TRBJ2-6	CASSHRGRVSGANVLTF
TRBV7-8	TRBJ2-3	CASRPGTADTQYF
TRBV7-8	TRBJ2-7	CASSPIGGGYEQYF
TRBV6-5	TRBJ1-2	CATRQVAGYTF
TRBV19	TRBJ1-5	CASSRDREDQPQHF
TRBV6-5	TRBJ2-7	CATGTGASYEQYF
TRBV7-8	TRBJ1-1	CASSQSGTGYEAFF
TRBV19	TRBJ1-2	CASSIRGQAYGYTF
TRBV29-1	TRBJ1-1	CSVEQILNTEAFF
TRBV2	TRBJ2-4	CASSESNRGIQYF
TRBV6-2/TRBV6-3	TRBJ1-1	CASSWDGLTNTEAFF
TRBV3-1/TRBV3-2	TRBJ1-4	CASSQEGWANEKLFF